What follows is one TCR beta chain and its context. This sample was included in a study of blood T cell repertoires in COVID-19. Looking at the study overall: Material from acute and convalescent COVID-19 was sourced from the United States, Italy and Spain. PBMCs, B-cell-depleted T cells, or T cells were the source of the cDNA or gDNA that made up the material.

In the authors' methods: Cell counts per sample came from amplifying reference gene primers. TCRdb keeps only in-frame clones here, not all; method: immunoSEQ multiplex PCR. That table is the source of V, J and clone size, and D and trimming were worked out from the DNA. Of 150,000 to 180,000 clones in the sample, around 78% were seen once. The CDR3 length is 15 residues. The V segment lost 6 bases and the J segment 7 bases; nucleotides outside the gene matches: 12. Per the germline V gene, CDR1 is MNHEY and CDR2 is SVGAGI. The chain couples TRBV6-5 to TRBJ2-1, with 7 bases lining up with TRBD2. The sequence was collected from a man at least 80 years old with acute or convalescent COVID-19. What was sequenced was peripheral blood. The CDR3 reads CASSSREGLRNEQFF. DNA of the CDR3: TGTGCCAGCAGCTCCAGGGAGGGTCTGAGAAATGAGCAGTTCTTC.